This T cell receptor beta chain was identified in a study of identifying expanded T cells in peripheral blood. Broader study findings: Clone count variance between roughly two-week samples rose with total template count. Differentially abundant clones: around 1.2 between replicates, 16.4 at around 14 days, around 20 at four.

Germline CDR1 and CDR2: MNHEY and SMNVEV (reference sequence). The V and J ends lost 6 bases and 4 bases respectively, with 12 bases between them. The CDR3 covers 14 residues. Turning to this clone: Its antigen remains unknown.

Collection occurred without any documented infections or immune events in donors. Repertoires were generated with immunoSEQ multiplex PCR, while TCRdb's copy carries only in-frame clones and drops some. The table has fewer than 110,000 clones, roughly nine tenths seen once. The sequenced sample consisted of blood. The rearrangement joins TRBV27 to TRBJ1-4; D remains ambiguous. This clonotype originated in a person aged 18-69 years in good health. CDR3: CASSRIDFNEKLFF. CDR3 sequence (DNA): TGTGCCAGCAGCCGTATAGATTTTAATGAAAAACTGTTTTTT.